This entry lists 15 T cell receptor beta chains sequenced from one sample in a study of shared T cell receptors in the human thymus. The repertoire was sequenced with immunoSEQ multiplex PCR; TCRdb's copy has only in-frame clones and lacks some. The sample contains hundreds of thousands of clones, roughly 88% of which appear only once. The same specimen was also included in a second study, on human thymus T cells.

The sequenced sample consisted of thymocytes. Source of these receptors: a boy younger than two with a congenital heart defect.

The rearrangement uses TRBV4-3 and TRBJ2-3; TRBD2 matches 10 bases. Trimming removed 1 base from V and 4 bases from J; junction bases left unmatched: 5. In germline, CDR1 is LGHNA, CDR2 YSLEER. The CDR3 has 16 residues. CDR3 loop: CASSQGALAGADTQYF. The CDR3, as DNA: TGCGCCAGCAGCCAAGGGGCGCTAGCGGGAGCAGATACGCAGTATTTT.

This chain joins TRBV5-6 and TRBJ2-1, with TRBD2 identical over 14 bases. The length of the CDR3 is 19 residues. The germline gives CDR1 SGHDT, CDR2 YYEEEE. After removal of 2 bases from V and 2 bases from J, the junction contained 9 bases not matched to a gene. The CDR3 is CASSFPGLAGGGTYNEQFF. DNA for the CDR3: TGTGCCAGCAGCTTTCCTGGACTAGCGGGAGGAGGTACCTACAATGAGCAGTTCTTC.

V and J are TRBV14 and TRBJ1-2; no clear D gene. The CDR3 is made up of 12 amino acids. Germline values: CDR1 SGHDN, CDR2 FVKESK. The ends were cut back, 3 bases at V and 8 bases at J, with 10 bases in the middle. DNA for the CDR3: TGTGCCAGCAGCCAGGGTCCAGGCGGCTACACCTTC. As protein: CASSQGPGGYTF.

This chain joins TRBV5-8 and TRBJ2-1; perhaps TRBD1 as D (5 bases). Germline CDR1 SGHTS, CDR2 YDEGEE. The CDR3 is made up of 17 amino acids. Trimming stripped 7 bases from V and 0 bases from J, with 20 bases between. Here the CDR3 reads CASLGRAWMGSYNEQFF. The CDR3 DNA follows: TGTGCCAGCTTGGGCAGGGCCTGGATGGGCTCCTACAATGAGCAGTTCTTC.

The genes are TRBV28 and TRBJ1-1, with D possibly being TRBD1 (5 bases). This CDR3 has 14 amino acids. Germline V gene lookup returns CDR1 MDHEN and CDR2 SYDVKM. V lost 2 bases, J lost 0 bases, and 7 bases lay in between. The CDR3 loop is CASSLAGMNTEAFF. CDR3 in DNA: TGTGCCAGCAGTTTAGCAGGGATGAACACTGAAGCTTTCTTT. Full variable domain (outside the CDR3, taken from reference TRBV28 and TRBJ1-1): DVKVTQSSRYLVKRTGEKVFLECVQDMDHENMFWYRQDPGLGLRLIYFSYDVKMKEKGDIPEGYSVSREKKERFSLILESASTNQTSMYLCASSLAGMNTEAFFGQGTRLTVV.

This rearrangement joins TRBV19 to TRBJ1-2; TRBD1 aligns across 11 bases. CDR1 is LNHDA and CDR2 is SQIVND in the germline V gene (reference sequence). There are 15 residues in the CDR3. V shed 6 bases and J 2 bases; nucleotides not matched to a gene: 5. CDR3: CASSSGTGGNYGYTF. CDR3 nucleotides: TGTGCCAGTAGCTCCGGGACAGGGGGGAACTATGGCTACACCTTC.

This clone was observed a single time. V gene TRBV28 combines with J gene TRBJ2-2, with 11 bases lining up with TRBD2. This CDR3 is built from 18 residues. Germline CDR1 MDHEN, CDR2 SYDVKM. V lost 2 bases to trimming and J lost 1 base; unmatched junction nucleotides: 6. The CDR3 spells CASSLQGSGRENTGELFF. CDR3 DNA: TGTGCCAGCAGTTTACAAGGTAGCGGGAGGGAGAACACCGGGGAGCTGTTTTTT. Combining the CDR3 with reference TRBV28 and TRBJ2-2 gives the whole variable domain DVKVTQSSRYLVKRTGEKVFLECVQDMDHENMFWYRQDPGLGLRLIYFSYDVKMKEKGDIPEGYSVSREKKERFSLILESASTNQTSMYLCASSLQGSGRENTGELFFGEGSRLTVL.

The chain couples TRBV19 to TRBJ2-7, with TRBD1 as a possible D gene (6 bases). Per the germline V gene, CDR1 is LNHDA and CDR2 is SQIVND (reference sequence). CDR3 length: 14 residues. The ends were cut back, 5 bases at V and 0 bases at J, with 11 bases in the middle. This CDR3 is CASSLRQDSYEQYF. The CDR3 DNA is TGTGCCAGTAGTCTACGACAGGACTCCTACGAGCAGTACTTC.

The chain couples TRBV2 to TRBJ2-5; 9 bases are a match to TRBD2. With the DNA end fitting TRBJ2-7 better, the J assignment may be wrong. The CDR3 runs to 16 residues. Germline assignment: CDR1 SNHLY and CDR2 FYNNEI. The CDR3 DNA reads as TGTGCCAGCAGTGTGGGAGCGGGAGGCAGCTCCTACGAGCAGTACTTC. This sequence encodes CASSVGAGGSSYEQYF.

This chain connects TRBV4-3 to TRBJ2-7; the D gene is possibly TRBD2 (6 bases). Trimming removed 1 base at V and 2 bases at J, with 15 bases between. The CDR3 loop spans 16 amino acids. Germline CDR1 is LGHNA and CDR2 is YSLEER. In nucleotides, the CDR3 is TGCGCCAGCAGCCAAGGGGGGGATCCGAACACCTACGAGCAGTACTTC. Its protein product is CASSQGGDPNTYEQYF.

The CDR3 spells CASSPGTGDNLRDTEAFF. CDR3 DNA: TGTGCCAGCAGTCCCGGGACAGGGGACAACTTGAGGGACACTGAAGCTTTCTTT. The rearrangement links TRBV28 to TRBJ1-1, with 10 positions matching TRBD1. The junction had 15 bases not matched to a gene; V was cut back by 5 bases and J by 3 bases. The CDR3 extends over 18 amino acids. Germline V CDR1 and CDR2: MDHEN, SYDVKM.

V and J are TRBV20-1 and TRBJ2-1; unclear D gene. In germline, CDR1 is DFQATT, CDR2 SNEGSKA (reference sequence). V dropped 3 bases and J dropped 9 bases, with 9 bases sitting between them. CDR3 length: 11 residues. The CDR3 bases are TGCAGTGCTAGTTCGGTGTCTGAGCAGTTCTTC. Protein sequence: CSASSVSEQFF.

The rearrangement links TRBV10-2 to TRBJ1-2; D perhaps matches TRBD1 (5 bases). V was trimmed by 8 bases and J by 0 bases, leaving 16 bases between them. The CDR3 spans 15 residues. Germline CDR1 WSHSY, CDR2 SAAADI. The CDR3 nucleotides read TGCGCCAGCCATGGGGGGTTGGACCCTAACTATGGCTACACCTTC. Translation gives CASHGGLDPNYGYTF.

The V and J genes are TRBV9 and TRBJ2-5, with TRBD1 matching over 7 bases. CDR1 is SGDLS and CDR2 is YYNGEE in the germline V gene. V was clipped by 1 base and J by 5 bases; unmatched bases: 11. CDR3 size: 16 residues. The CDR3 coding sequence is TGTGCCAGCAGCGTACGACAGGGCGCTCCCCCGGAGACCCAGTACTTC. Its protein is CASSVRQGAPPETQYF.

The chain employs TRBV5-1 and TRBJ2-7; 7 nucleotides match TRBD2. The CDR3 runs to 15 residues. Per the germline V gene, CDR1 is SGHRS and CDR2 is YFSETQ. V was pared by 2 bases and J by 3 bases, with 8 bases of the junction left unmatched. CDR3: CASSFQGGKLYEQYF. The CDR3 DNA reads TGCGCCAGCAGCTTTCAGGGAGGGAAGCTCTACGAGCAGTACTTC.